This TCR beta chain was profiled in a study of blood T cell repertoires in COVID-19. Turning to the study itself: The analysed material was cDNA or gDNA that came from T cells, B-cell-depleted T cells, or PBMCs.

The CDR3 loop spans 16 amino acids. Trimming removed 4 bases at V and 0 bases at J, with 12 bases between. Looked up from germline, CDR1 is MDHEN and CDR2 is SYDVKM. Original methodology: Nucleated cell counts were estimated from reference gene primer amplification. Profiling relied on immunoSEQ multiplex PCR, and the TCRdb table lists in-frame clones only, not all of them. V, J and clone size are taken as reported in that table, and D and trimming were inferred from the DNA itself. In the table there are 150,000 to 200,000 clones, more than 60% of which are singletons. This receptor was taken from a man aged 50-59 years who had recovered from COVID-19. V usage is TRBV28 and J usage is TRBJ1-4, with D tentatively TRBD1 (6 bases). The sequenced sample was peripheral blood. In nucleotides, the CDR3 is TGTGCCAGCAGTTCCTGGACAGTCCCAACTAATGAAAAACTGTTTTTT. Residues: CASSSWTVPTNEKLFF.